These 12 T cell receptor beta chains originate from one sample sequenced in a study of blood T cell dynamics during melanoma immunotherapy. Time point: week 3, after first cycle of checkpoint inhibitor. TCRdb keeps only in-frame clones here, not all; method: immunoSEQ multiplex PCR. The sample yields 10,000 or so clones, roughly nine tenths seen once. Sequences were derived from blood, sampled from a patient treated with checkpoint blockade. The receptors originated from a human donor with melanoma.

This chain joins TRBV7-8 and TRBJ2-7; D might be TRBD2 (6 bases). V shed 5 bases and J shed 3 bases, with 11 bases lying between them. This CDR3 is 13 amino acids long. The germline CDR1 and CDR2 sequences are SGHVS and FQNEAQ. The CDR3 reads CASSLYGSYEQYF. The CDR3, as DNA: TGTGCCAGCAGCCTGTACGGGAGCTACGAGCAGTACTTC.

The chain recombines TRBV6-6 with TRBJ2-4; D is tentatively TRBD1 or TRBD2 (5 bases each). V was clipped by 6 bases and J by 9 bases, with 9 bases between them. The CDR3 covers 11 residues. The germline gives CDR1 MNHNY, CDR2 SVGAGI (reference sequence). The CDR3 nucleotides read TGTGCCAGCAGCCTCGGGGCCATTCAGTACTTC. This encodes CASSLGAIQYF.

Note on this clone: The final CDR3 position lacks the conserved phenylalanine or tryptophan, pointing to a likely read error. The chain uses TRBV2 and TRBJ1-5; a weak D match, TRBD1 (5 bases). CDR3 size: 15 residues. Trimming shortened V by 6 bases and J by 1 base, and 13 bases separated the two germline ends. Germline CDR1 is SNHLY and CDR2 is FYNNEI. This chain's CDR3 is CASRVLRGSNQPQHS. CDR3 bases: TGTGCCAGCAGGGTACTGAGGGGAAGCAATCAGCCCCAGCATTCT.

This chain connects TRBV10-3 to TRBJ1-3, with 7 bases that match TRBD1. The CDR3 totals 15 residues. In germline, CDR1 is ENHRY, CDR2 SYGVKD. Trimming took 2 bases from V and 4 from J; bases not matched to a gene: 5. The CDR3 reads CAISEKGARGNTIYF. Here the CDR3 DNA reads TGTGCCATCAGTGAGAAGGGGGCGAGAGGAAACACCATATATTTT.

The V call is TRBV30, the J call TRBJ1-3; unclear D gene. With 1 base removed from V and 2 bases from J, the gap between germline ends came to 12 bases. CDR1 and CDR2 from the germline V gene are GTSNPN and SVGIG (reference sequence). The CDR3 has 15 amino acids. Here the CDR3 reads CAWSDRERTGNTIYF. The CDR3 coding sequence is TGTGCCTGGAGTGATAGGGAAAGAACTGGAAACACCATATATTTT.

This clone has just one count. The J gene is TRBJ1-1, the V gene TRBV4-1; D is ambiguous. The V and J ends lost 0 bases and 1 base respectively, with 6 bases between them. Germline CDR1 is MGHRA and CDR2 is YSYEKL. The length of the CDR3 is 14 residues. The CDR3 loop reads CASSQDAWNTEAFF. In nucleotides, the CDR3 is TGCGCCAGCAGCCAAGATGCATGGAACACTGAAGCTTTCTTT.

The chain combines TRBV29-1 with TRBJ2-7; 11 bases agree with TRBD1. Germline CDR1 reads SQVTM; CDR2 reads ANQGSEA. With V trimmed by 5 bases and J by 5 bases, 5 bases remained unmatched. The CDR3 covers 13 residues. The CDR3 DNA reads as TGCAGCGTTAGTAGGGACAGGGGGAACGAGCAGTACTTC. This translates into CSVSRDRGNEQYF.

The V gene is TRBV30, the J gene TRBJ1-5; TRBD1 is a possible D gene (5 bases). CDR1 and CDR2 from the germline V gene are GTSNPN and SVGIG (reference sequence). The CDR3 has 15 amino acids. V was clipped by 0 bases and J by 3 bases, with 12 bases between them. CDR3 sequence (DNA): TGTGCCTGGAGTGTAAAAGGGGTGAACAATCAGCCCCAGCATTTT. Encoded protein: CAWSVKGVNNQPQHF. Supplemented by reference TRBV30 and TRBJ1-5, the full variable domain reads SQTIHQWPATLVQPVGSPLSLECTVEGTSNPNLYWYRQAAGRGLQLLFYSVGIGQISSEVPQNLSASRPQDRQFILSSKKLLLSDSGFYLCAWSVKGVNNQPQHFGDGTRLSIL.

The chain carries TRBV19 and TRBJ1-2; D may be TRBD1 (6 bases). The CDR3 runs 17 residues. Germline V CDR1 and CDR2: LNHDA, SQIVND (reference sequence). Trimming removed 4 bases at V and 5 bases at J, with 23 bases between. The CDR3 DNA follows: TGTGCCAGTAGTAAAATTCTGCATCGGACAGAACGGTATGGCTACACCTTC. Its protein product is CASSKILHRTERYGYTF.

V is TRBV19 and J is TRBJ2-1; 7 nucleotides line up with TRBD2. Germline CDR1 LNHDA, CDR2 SQIVND (reference sequence). The CDR3 sequence is 15 residues long. The ends lost 3 bases at V and 4 bases at J; junction bases unmatched: 6. The DNA for the CDR3 is TGTGCCAGTAGTATCTCGGGGACTACATACAATGAGCAGTTCTTC. As protein: CASSISGTTYNEQFF.

This clone showed up just a few times. The chain employs TRBV28 and TRBJ1-2; D unclear. V was trimmed by 6 bases and J by 7 bases, leaving 9 bases between them. The CDR3 totals 11 residues. Germline V gene sequence: CDR1 MDHEN, CDR2 SYDVKM. In nucleotides, the CDR3 is TGTGCCAGCAGGAGGGAAGCTGGCTACACCTTC. Translated: CASRREAGYTF.

This clone appeared a single time. The J gene is TRBJ2-3, the V gene TRBV2, with TRBD1 matching 9 bases. Trimming removed 4 bases from V and 5 bases from J; junction bases left unmatched: 7. This CDR3 has 15 amino acids. Germline lookup yields CDR1 SNHLY and CDR2 FYNNEI. CDR3 sequence (DNA): TGTGCCAGCAGTGCTAACAGGGGGCAGGGAGATACGCAGTATTTT. It is translated as CASSANRGQGDTQYF.